These T cell receptor beta chains were read from a single sample in a study of cytomegalovirus exposure and HLA in healthy donors. Profiling relied on immunoSEQ multiplex PCR, and the TCRdb table lists in-frame clones only, not all of them. This table holds approximately 180,000 clones, over 60% found once. The sample taken for sequencing was PBMCs. Every receptor here comes from a woman in her thirties or forties in good health and CMV-seronegative. Each CDR3 is given with its conserved first and last residue. Each record gives: V gene, D gene, clone size, J gene, CDR3 protein, CDR3 DNA. A D gene is named only where the DNA matches it firmly. Expanded clones are given a class, and other clones once, few, many or no size at all.

>TRBV27|-|-|TRBJ2-3
CASSSYLYTDTQYF
TGTGCCAGCAGTTCCTACCTATACACAGATACGCAGTATTTT
>TRBV7-8|TRBD1|-|TRBJ2-2
CASSSDRVWAGELFF
TGTGCCAGCAGCTCAGACAGGGTATGGGCCGGGGAGTTGTTTTTT
>TRBV7-9|TRBD2|-|TRBJ2-1
CASSATSGSYYEQFF
TGTGCCAGCAGCGCGACTAGCGGGAGTTACTATGAGCAGTTCTTC
>TRBV19|-|-|TRBJ1-1
CASNKAGLMNTEAFF
TGTGCCAGTAATAAGGCAGGTCTTATGAACACTGAAGCTTTCTTT
>TRBV30|-|-|TRBJ2-3
CAWTGPLATGTQYF
TGTGCCTGGACAGGACCACTAGCCACCGGTACGCAGTATTTT
>TRBV2|-|-|TRBJ1-2
CASSAGYVFGYTF
TGTGCCAGCAGTGCAGGGTACGTTTTTGGCTACACCTTC
>TRBV5-1|-|-|TRBJ2-3
CASSLWDRAGTSTDTQYF
TGCGCCAGCAGCTTGTGGGACCGAGCGGGTACTAGCACAGATACGCAGTATTTT
>TRBV6-5|-|-|TRBJ1-2
CASSFRRGGYTF
TGTGCCAGCAGCTTCCGGAGGGGCGGCTACACCTTC
>TRBV6-5|-|-|TRBJ2-3
CASVSPSSTDTQYF
TGTGCCAGCGTCTCCCCGAGTTCGACAGATACGCAGTATTTT
>TRBV7-9|TRBD1|-|TRBJ1-5
CASSLEAGGSNQPQHF
TGTGCCAGCAGCTTAGAGGCAGGGGGCTCCAATCAGCCCCAGCATTTT
>TRBV19|TRBD1|-|TRBJ1-2
CASSIGDSYGYTF
TGTGCCAGTAGTATAGGGGACAGCTATGGCTACACCTTC
>TRBV5-1|TRBD1|-|TRBJ2-6
CASSWGQGSSGANVLTF
TGCGCCAGCAGCTGGGGACAGGGAAGCTCTGGGGCCAACGTCCTGACTTTC
>TRBV5-1|-|-|TRBJ2-2
CASSLDTLPGELFF
TGCGCCAGCAGCTTGGACACGCTCCCCGGGGAGCTGTTTTTT
>TRBV11-1|TRBD2|few|TRBJ2-5
CASSHRTSGGETQYF
TGTGCCAGCAGCCACAGGACTAGCGGGGGGGAGACCCAGTACTTC
>TRBV10-2|TRBD2|-|TRBJ2-7
CASSQREGYEQYF
TGCGCCAGTTCCCAGCGGGAGGGCTACGAGCAGTACTTC
>TRBV10-3|TRBD1|few|TRBJ1-2
CAISEGGRDGYTF
TGTGCCATCAGTGAAGGGGGCCGTGATGGCTACACCTTC
>TRBV19|-|few|TRBJ2-1
CASSRGDRDTSGDNEQFF
TGTGCCAGTAGTAGGGGGGACAGAGACACAAGTGGGGACAATGAGCAGTTCTTC
>TRBV19|-|-|TRBJ2-7
CASSIGRGPYEQYF
TGTGCCAGTAGTATTGGGCGGGGACCCTACGAGCAGTACTTC
>TRBV5-1|TRBD2|-|TRBJ2-2
CASSLGGLAGVSGELFF
TGCGCCAGCAGCTTGGGAGGACTAGCGGGAGTTTCCGGGGAGCTGTTTTTT
>TRBV6-4|-|-|TRBJ2-3
CASSDSRAGLHTDTQYF
TGTGCCAGCAGTGACTCGAGGGCGGGACTCCACACAGATACGCAGTATTTT
>TRBV11-3|TRBD2|-|TRBJ2-2
CASMGTSGRFTGELFF
TGTGCCAGCATGGGGACTAGCGGGAGGTTTACCGGGGAGCTGTTTTTT
>TRBV6-1|TRBD1|-|TRBJ1-2
CASNSGQGAYGYTF
TGTGCCAGCAACTCGGGACAGGGGGCGTATGGCTACACCTTC
>TRBV19|-|-|TRBJ1-1
CATTTGNTEAFF
TGTGCCACCACAACAGGAAACACTGAAGCTTTCTTT
>TRBV7-9|-|-|TRBJ1-4
CASSLPKTDSTNEKLFF
TGTGCCAGCAGCCTCCCCAAGACGGACTCAACTAATGAAAAACTGTTTTTT
>TRBV7-2|-|few|TRBJ2-3
CASSLDQGTDTQYF
TGTGCCAGCAGCTTAGACCAGGGCACAGATACGCAGTATTTT
>TRBV5-1|TRBD2|-|TRBJ2-3
CASSSATWTSGRTDTQYF
TGCGCCAGCAGTTCCGCCACCTGGACTAGCGGGAGGACAGATACGCAGTATTTT